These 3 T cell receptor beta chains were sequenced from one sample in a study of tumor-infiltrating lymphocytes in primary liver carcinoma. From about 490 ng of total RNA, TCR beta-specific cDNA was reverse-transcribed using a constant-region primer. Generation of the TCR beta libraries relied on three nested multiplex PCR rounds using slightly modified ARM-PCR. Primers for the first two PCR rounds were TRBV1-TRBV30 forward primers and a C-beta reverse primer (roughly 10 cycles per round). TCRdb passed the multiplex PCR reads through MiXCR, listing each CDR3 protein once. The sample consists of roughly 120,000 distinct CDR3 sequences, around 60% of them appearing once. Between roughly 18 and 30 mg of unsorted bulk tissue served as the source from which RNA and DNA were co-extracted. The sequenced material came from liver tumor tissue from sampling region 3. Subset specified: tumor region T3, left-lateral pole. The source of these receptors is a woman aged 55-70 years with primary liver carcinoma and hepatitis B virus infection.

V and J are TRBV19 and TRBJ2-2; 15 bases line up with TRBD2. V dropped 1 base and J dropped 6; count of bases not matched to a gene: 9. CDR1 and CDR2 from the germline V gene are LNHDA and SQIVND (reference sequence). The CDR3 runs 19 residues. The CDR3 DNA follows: TGTGCCAGTAGTATAGCTCTCGGACTAGCGGGAGGGTTGGCCGGGGAGCTGTTTTTT. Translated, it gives CASSIALGLAGGLAGELFF.

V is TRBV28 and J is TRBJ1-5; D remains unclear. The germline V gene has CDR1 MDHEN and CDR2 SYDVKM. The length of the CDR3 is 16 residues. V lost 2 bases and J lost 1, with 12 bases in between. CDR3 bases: TGTGCCAGCAGTTTACCCCGCGTAGGAAGCAATCAGCCCCAGCATTTT. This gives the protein CASSLPRVGSNQPQHF.

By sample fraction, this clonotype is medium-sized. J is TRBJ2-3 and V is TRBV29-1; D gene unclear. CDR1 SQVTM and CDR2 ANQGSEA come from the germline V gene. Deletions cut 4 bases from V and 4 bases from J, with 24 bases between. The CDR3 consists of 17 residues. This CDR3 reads CSVGQTPDGSLADTQYF. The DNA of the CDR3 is TGCAGCGTTGGGCAAACCCCGGACGGAAGCCTTGCAGATACGCAGTATTTT.